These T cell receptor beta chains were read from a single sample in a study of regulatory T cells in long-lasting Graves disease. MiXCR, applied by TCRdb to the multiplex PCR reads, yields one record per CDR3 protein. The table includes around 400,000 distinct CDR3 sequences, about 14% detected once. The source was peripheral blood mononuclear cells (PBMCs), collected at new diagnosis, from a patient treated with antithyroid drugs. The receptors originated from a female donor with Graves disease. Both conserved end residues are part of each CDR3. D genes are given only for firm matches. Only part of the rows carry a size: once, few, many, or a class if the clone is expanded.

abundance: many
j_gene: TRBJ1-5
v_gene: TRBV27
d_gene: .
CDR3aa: CASSGRAYQPQHF
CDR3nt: TGTGCCAGCAGTGGACGGGCCTATCAGCCCCAGCATTTT

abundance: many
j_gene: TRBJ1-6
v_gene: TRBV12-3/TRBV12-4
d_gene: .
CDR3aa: CASSPPDADSPLHF
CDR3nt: TGTGCCAGCAGTCCACCTGACGCGGATTCACCCCTCCACTTT

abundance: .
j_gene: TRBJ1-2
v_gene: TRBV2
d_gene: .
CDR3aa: CASSESEEKLRHYGYTF
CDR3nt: TGTGCCAGCAGTGAGAGTGAGGAAAAGTTAAGGCACTATGGCTACACCTTC

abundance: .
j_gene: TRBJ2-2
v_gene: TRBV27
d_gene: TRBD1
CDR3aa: CASSSGQFNTGELFF
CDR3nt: TGTGCCAGCAGTTCGGGACAGTTTAACACCGGGGAGCTGTTTTTT

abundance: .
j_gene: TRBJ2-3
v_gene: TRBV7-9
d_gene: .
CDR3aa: CASSLAPRVADTQYF
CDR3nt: TGTGCCAGCAGCTTAGCCCCCAGGGTAGCAGATACGCAGTATTTT

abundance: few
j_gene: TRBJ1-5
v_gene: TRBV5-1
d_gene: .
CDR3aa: CASSLNPGTLQPQHF
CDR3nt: TGCGCCAGCAGCCTAAACCCCGGGACATTGCAGCCCCAGCATTTT

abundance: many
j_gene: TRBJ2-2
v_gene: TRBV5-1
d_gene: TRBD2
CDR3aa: CASSLAAGGNTGELFF
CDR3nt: TGCGCCAGCAGCTTGGCCGCGGGAGGGAACACCGGGGAGCTGTTTTTT

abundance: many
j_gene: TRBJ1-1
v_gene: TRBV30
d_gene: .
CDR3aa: CAWSVGTVSEAFF
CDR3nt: TGTGCCTGGAGTGTGGGGACTGTCTCTGAAGCTTTCTTT

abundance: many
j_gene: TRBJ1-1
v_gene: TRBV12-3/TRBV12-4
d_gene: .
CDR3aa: CASSLILPAAEAFF
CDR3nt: TGTGCCAGCAGTTTAATTCTTCCCGCTGCTGAAGCTTTCTTT

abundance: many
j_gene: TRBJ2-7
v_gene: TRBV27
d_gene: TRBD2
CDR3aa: CASSKPGGEQYF
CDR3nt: TGTGCCAGCAGCAAACCGGGGGGCGAGCAGTACTTC

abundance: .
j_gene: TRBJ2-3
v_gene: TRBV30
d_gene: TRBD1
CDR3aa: CACRDRITDTQYF
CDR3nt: TGTGCCTGCCGGGACAGGATCACAGATACGCAGTATTTT

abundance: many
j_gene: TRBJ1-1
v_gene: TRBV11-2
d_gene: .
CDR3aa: CASSFRPNTEAFF
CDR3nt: TGTGCCAGCAGCTTTAGACCGAACACTGAAGCTTTCTTT

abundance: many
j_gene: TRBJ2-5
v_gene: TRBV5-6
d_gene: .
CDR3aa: CASSPQGGRTGGTQYF
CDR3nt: TGTGCCAGCAGCCCTCAGGGGGGACGGACGGGCGGGACCCAGTACTTC

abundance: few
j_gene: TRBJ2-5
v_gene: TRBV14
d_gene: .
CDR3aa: CASSQQTAGTQYF
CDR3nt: TGTGCCAGCAGCCAACAGACAGCGGGGACCCAGTACTTC

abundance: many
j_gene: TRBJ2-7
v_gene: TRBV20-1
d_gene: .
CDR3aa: CSARDPARGRAYEQYF
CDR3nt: TGCAGTGCTAGAGATCCGGCCAGGGGTCGGGCCTACGAGCAGTACTTC

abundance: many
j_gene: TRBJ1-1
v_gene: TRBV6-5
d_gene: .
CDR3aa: CASSYSRGGHLNTEAFF
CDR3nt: TGTGCCAGCAGTTACTCGAGGGGGGGACACCTGAACACTGAAGCTTTCTTT

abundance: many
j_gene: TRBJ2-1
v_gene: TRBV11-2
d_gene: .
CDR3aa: CASSVRRDLSYNEQFF
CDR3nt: TGTGCCAGCAGCGTCCGGCGGGACCTCTCCTACAATGAGCAGTTCTTC

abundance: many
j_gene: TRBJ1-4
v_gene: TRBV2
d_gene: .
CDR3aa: CASHMLRNEKLFF
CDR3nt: TGTGCCAGTCACATGCTTCGAAATGAAAAACTGTTTTTT

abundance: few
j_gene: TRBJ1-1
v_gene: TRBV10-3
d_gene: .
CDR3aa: CAIWSGTEAFF
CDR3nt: TGTGCCATCTGGTCGGGGACTGAAGCTTTCTTT

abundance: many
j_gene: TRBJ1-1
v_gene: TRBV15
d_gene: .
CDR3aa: CATSSGQVAWTEAFF
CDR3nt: TGTGCCACCAGCAGCGGCCAGGTGGCGTGGACTGAAGCTTTCTTT

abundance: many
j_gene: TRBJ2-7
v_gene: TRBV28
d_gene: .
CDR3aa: CASSLRTDYEQYF
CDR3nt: TGTGCCAGCAGTTTAAGGACAGACTACGAGCAGTACTTC

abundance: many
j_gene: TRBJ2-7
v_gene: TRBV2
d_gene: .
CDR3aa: CASINRDGSYEQYF
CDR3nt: TGTGCCAGCATTAACCGGGACGGATCCTACGAGCAGTACTTC

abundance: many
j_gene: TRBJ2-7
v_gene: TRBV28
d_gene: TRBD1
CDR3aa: CASSPGQGGYEQYF
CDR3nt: TGTGCCAGCAGTCCCGGACAGGGGGGATACGAGCAGTACTTC

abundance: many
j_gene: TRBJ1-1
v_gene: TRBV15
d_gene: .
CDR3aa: CATSRDRGSTEAFF
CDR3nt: TGTGCCACCAGCAGAGACCGGGGGAGCACTGAAGCTTTCTTT

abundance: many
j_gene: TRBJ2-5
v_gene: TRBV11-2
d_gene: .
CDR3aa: CASSLVRGPPGAQYF
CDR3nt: TGTGCCAGCAGCTTAGTGCGGGGTCCCCCAGGGGCCCAGTACTTC

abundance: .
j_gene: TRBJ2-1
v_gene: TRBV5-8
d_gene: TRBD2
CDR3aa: CASRAWLGLLREEYNEQFF
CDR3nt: TGTGCCAGCAGAGCTTGGTTGGGGCTCTTACGGGAGGAGTACAATGAGCAGTTCTTC

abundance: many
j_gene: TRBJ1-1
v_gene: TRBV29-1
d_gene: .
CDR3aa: CSAIWGNTEAFF
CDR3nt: TGCAGCGCTATATGGGGGAACACTGAAGCTTTCTTT

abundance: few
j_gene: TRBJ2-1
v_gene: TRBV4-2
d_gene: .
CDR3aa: CASSPRWWEPDNEQFF
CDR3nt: TGTGCCAGCAGCCCCCGATGGTGGGAGCCCGACAATGAGCAGTTCTTC

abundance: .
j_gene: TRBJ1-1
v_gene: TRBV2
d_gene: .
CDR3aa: CASSVISRQPEAFF
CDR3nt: TGTGCCAGCAGTGTAATTTCCCGACAGCCCGAAGCTTTCTTT

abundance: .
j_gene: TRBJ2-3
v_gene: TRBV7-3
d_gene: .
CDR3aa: CASSRQSTDTQYF
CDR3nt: TGTGCCAGCAGCCGGCAGAGCACAGATACGCAGTATTTT

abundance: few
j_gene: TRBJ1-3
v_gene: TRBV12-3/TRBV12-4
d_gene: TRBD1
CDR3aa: CASRGTGGLPGNTIYF
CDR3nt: TGTGCCAGCAGGGGGACAGGGGGCCTACCGGGAAACACCATATATTTT

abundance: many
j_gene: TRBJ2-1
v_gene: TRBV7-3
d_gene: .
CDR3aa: CASSSRDAYNEQFF
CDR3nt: TGTGCCAGCAGCTCGCGGGACGCCTACAATGAGCAGTTCTTC

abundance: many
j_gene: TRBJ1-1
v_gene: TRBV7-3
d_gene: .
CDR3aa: CASSPGREREAFF
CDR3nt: TGTGCCAGCAGCCCCGGCAGGGAGCGAGAAGCTTTCTTT

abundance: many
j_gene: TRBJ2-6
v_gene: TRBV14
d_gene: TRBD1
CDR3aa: CASSPSGQGAHGANVLTF
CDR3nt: TGTGCCAGCAGCCCTTCGGGACAGGGGGCGCACGGGGCCAACGTCCTGACTTTC

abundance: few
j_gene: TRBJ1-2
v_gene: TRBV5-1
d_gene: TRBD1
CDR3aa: CASSLRQGQFYGYTF
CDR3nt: TGTGCCAGCAGCTTGAGACAGGGCCAATTCTATGGCTACACCTTC

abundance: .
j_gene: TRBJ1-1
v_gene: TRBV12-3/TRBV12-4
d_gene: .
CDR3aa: CASRGRDSTWGSNTEAFF
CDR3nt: TGTGCCAGCAGGGGCCGGGACTCCACTTGGGGCTCGAACACTGAAGCTTTCTTT

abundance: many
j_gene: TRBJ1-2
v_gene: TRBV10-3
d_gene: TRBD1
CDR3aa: CAISMLDRANYGYTF
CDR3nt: TGTGCCATCAGTATGTTGGACAGGGCTAACTATGGCTACACCTTC

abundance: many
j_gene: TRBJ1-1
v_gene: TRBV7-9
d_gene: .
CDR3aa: CASSLDIPNTEAFF
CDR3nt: TGTGCCAGCAGCCTAGACATCCCGAACACTGAAGCTTTCTTT

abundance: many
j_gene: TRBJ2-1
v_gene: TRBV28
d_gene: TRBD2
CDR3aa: CASSARLAGAYNEQFF
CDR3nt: TGTGCCAGCAGCGCTCGACTAGCGGGAGCCTACAATGAGCAGTTCTTC

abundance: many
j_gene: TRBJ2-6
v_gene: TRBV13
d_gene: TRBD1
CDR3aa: CASSALPGTALSSGANVLTF
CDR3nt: TGTGCCAGCAGCGCACTACCCGGGACAGCCTTAAGCTCTGGGGCCAACGTCCTGACTTTC

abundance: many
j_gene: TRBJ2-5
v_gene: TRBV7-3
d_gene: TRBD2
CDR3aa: CASSSAAGVETQYF
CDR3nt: TGTGCCAGCAGCTCGGCGGCGGGGGTGGAGACCCAGTACTTC

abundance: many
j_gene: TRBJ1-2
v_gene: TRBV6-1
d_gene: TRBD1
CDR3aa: CASSQPRTGYNYGYTF
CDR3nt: TGTGCCAGCAGTCAGCCCCGGACAGGGTACAACTATGGCTACACCTTC

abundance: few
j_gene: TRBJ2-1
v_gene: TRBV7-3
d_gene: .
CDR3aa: CASSLGDSGYNEQFF
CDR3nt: TGTGCCAGCAGCTTAGGGGATAGCGGCTACAATGAGCAGTTCTTC

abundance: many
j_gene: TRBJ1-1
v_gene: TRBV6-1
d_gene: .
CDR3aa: CASSGLVGGAFF
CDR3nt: TGTGCCAGCAGTGGTTTGGTCGGGGGAGCTTTCTTT

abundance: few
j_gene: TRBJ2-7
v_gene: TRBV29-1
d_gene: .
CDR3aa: CSGNNPGSEQYF
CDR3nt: TGCAGCGGCAATAACCCAGGCTCCGAGCAGTACTTC

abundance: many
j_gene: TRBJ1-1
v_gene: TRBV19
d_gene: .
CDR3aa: CASSFLGSGTEAFF
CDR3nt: TGTGCCAGTAGTTTTTTGGGTTCGGGCACTGAAGCTTTCTTT

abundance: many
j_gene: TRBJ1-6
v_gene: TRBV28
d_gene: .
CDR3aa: CASAGGSPLHF
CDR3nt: TGTGCCAGCGCTGGGGGTTCACCCCTCCACTTT

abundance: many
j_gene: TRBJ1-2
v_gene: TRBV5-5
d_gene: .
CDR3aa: CASSLTRGVDGYTF
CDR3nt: TGTGCCAGCAGCTTGACGAGGGGCGTGGATGGCTACACCTTC

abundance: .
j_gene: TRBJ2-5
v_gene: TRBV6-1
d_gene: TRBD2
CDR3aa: CASSEVGGAETQYF
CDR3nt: TGTGCCAGCAGTGAAGTGGGAGGGGCGGAGACCCAGTACTTC

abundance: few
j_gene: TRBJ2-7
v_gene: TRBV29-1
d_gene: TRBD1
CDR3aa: CSVSDRGNYEQYF
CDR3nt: TGCAGCGTTTCTGACAGGGGGAACTACGAGCAGTACTTC

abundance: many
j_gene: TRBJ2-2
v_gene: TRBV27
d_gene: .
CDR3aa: CASSQISNRGTGELFF
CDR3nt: TGTGCCAGCAGTCAAATATCAAATAGGGGGACCGGGGAGCTGTTTTTT

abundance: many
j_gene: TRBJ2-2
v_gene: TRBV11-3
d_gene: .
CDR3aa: CASSLYGADTGELFF
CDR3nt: TGTGCCAGCAGCTTATACGGTGCGGACACCGGGGAGCTGTTTTTT

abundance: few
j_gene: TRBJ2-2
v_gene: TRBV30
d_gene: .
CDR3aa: CAWCLVGGATGELFF
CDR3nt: TGTGCCTGGTGCCTTGTTGGGGGGGCTACCGGGGAGCTGTTTTTT

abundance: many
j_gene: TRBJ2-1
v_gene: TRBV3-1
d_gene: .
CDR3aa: CASSQVRGSGEQFF
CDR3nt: TGTGCCAGCAGCCAAGTTCGGGGGTCGGGGGAGCAGTTCTTC

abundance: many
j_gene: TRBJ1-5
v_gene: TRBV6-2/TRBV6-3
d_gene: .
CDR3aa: CASSSDRFNQPQHF
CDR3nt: TGTGCCAGCAGCTCTGACAGGTTCAATCAGCCCCAGCATTTT

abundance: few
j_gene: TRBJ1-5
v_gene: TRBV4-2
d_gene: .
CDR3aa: CASSQDRLGNQPQHF
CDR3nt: TGTGCCAGCAGCCAAGATCGACTCGGGAATCAGCCCCAGCATTTT

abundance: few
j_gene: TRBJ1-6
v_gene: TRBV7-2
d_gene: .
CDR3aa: CASSPREVVYNSPLHF
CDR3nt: TGTGCCAGCAGCCCCCGAGAAGTGGTCTATAATTCACCCCTCCACTTT

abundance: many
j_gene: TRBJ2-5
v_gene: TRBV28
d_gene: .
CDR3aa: CASSLYGKEKLKETQYF
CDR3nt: TGTGCCAGCAGTTTGTATGGGAAGGAGAAATTAAAAGAGACCCAGTACTTC

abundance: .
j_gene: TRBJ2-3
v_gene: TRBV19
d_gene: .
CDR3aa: CASSMSQGLTNTQYF
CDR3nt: TGTGCCAGTAGTATGAGCCAGGGGCTCACCAATACGCAGTATTTT